One and the same sample provided the 24 T cell receptor beta chains below, sequenced in a study of cytomegalovirus exposure and HLA in healthy donors. PCR involved 60 Vbeta and 13 Jbeta primers. The table came from immunoSEQ multiplex PCR; TCRdb's copy has only in-frame clones and leaves some out. This sample's clone table lists 45,000 to 55,000 clones. Sequencing was carried out using PBMCs. These receptors were collected from a male donor in good health and CMV-seropositive.

Concerning this clone itself: This is likely a read error, given that the CDR3 carries no conserved phenylalanine or tryptophan at its end. The limits of the CDR3 on the DNA are not certain, so only TCRdb's listed CDR3 is given. The V gene is TRBV7-3, the J gene TRBJ1-2; TRBD1, as called in the table, went unchecked against the DNA. The CDR3 is 12 residues long, ends included. The germline V gene has CDR1 SGHTA and CDR2 FQGTGA. Here the CDR3 reads CANQNGQPTGGL.

This chain links TRBV5-6 with TRBJ2-4; 8 bases align to TRBD1. Trimming at V came to 4 bases and at J to 8 bases, leaving 8 bases not matched to a gene. Looked up from germline, CDR1 is SGHDT and CDR2 is YYEEEE. CDR3 size: 14 residues. The CDR3 coding sequence is TGTGCCAGCAGCCCGGACAGGGTGGGTTACATTCAGTACTTC. Protein sequence: CASSPDRVGYIQYF.

The chain uses TRBV7-8 and TRBJ1-1; 8 nucleotides match TRBD1. The CDR3 length is 17 residues. Germline CDR1 and CDR2: SGHVS and FQNEAQ. The ends lost 1 base at V and 3 bases at J; junction bases unmatched: 10. CDR3 bases: TGTGCCAGCAGCTTAGGGACAGGGTCGATGGGGTACACTGAAGCTTTCTTT. Protein product: CASSLGTGSMGYTEAFF.

J is TRBJ1-2 and V is TRBV5-4; 7 bases map to TRBD1. V gave up 3 bases and J gave up 4 bases; unmatched junction bases: 9. The CDR3 contains 15 residues. The germline CDR1 and CDR2 sequences are SGHNT and YYREEE (reference sequence). Here the CDR3 DNA reads TGTGCCAGCAGCTCACCAGACAGGGACTTCTATGGCTACACCTTC. Translated, it gives CASSSPDRDFYGYTF. The entire variable domain, with the rest obtained from reference TRBV5-4 and TRBJ1-2, is as follows: ETGVTQSPTHLIKTRGQQVTLRCSSQSGHNTVSWYQQALGQGPQFIFQYYREEENGRGNFPPRFSGLQFPNYSSELNVNALELDDSALYLCASSSPDRDFYGYTFGSGTRLTVV.

The V call is TRBV11-3, the J call TRBJ2-1; maybe TRBD2 (5 bases). The CDR3 runs to 17 residues. V was pared by 5 bases and J by 0 bases, with 17 bases between. The germline CDR1 and CDR2 sequences are SGHNT and YENEEA. CDR3 in amino acids: CASSLSILGSSYNEQFF. The CDR3 DNA reads TGTGCCAGCAGCCTTTCAATCCTAGGGAGCTCCTACAATGAGCAGTTCTTC. The full variable domain, with the rest looked up from reference TRBV11-3 and TRBJ2-1, is EAGVVQSPRYKIIEKKQPVAFWCNPISGHNTLYWYLQNLGQGPELLIRYENEEAVDDSQLPKDRFSAERLKGVDSTLKIQPAELGDSAVYLCASSLSILGSSYNEQFFGPGTRLTVL.

V usage is TRBV18 and J usage is TRBJ2-7, with TRBD1 identical over 7 bases. CDR3 length equals 16 residues. Germline CDR1 is KGHSH and CDR2 is LQKENI. Trimming at V came to 3 bases and at J to 1 base, leaving 9 bases not matched to a gene. Here the CDR3 reads CASSPLFGQESYEQYF. CDR3 in DNA: TGTGCCAGCTCACCGTTATTTGGACAGGAATCCTACGAGCAGTACTTC.

This chain joins TRBV28 and TRBJ1-2, with a weak D call TRBD1 (5 bases). This CDR3 is built from 18 residues. CDR1 MDHEN and CDR2 SYDVKM come from the germline V gene. V was cut by 6 bases and J by 2 bases, with 25 bases left in between. The CDR3: CASSPPSGHELGNYGYTF. CDR3 in DNA: TGTGCCAGCAGCCCCCCCTCAGGGCACGAACTTGGAAACTATGGCTACACCTTC.

V and J are TRBV30 and TRBJ2-7; D unresolved. CDR1 is GTSNPN and CDR2 is SVGIG in the germline V gene (reference sequence). Trimming took 2 bases from V and 0 from J, leaving 8 bases between them. The CDR3 loop spans 13 amino acids. The CDR3 region is CAWSKEYSYEQYF. DNA of the CDR3: TGTGCCTGGAGTAAGGAGTACTCCTACGAGCAGTACTTC.

The CDR3 nucleotides read TGTGCCTGGAGTGTAAGGAAGGGGACATTTCGGTCTGGAAACACCATATATTTT. Translation gives CAWSVRKGTFRSGNTIYF. The genes are TRBV30 and TRBJ1-3, with D possibly being TRBD1 (6 bases). CDR3 length equals 18 residues. V was pared by 0 bases and J by 1 base, with 19 bases between. Germline lookup yields CDR1 GTSNPN and CDR2 SVGIG (reference sequence).

This chain connects TRBV30 to TRBJ1-1; a weak D match, TRBD1 (6 bases). V lost 4 bases, J lost 11 bases, and 23 bases lay in between. The CDR3 totals 14 residues. Germline-derived CDR1 and CDR2 are GTSNPN and SVGIG (reference sequence). The CDR3 region is CAWTTRGAAGGAFF. The CDR3 DNA reads as TGTGCCTGGACTACACGGGGGGCCGCGGGTGGGGCTTTCTTT.

V and J are TRBV7-6 and TRBJ2-2; D possibly corresponds to TRBD2 (6 bases). The CDR3 is 16 amino acids. Trimming pared 1 base from V and 4 bases from J, leaving 13 bases between. Germline CDR1 reads SGHVS; CDR2 reads FNYEAQ. CDR3 in amino acids: CASSLEVLARTGELFF. In DNA, the CDR3 is TGTGCCAGCAGCTTAGAAGTACTAGCTCGCACCGGGGAGCTGTTTTTT.

The chain has TRBV5-6 and TRBJ2-3, with 7 bases fitting TRBD1. The J segment lost 6 bases and the V segment lost 0 bases, leaving 10 bases of the junction unmatched. The length of the CDR3 is 16 residues. Germline V gene lookup returns CDR1 SGHDT and CDR2 YYEEEE. The CDR3 DNA sequence: TGTGCCAGCAGCTTGGTGATACAGGGGACGGGGGATACGCAGTATTTT. This encodes CASSLVIQGTGDTQYF.

The CDR3 reads CASSPRGNPNEKLFF. The CDR3 DNA follows: TGTGCCAGCTCACCAAGGGGTAACCCTAATGAAAAACTGTTTTTT. The V call is TRBV18, the J call TRBJ1-4; weak D call: TRBD1 (5 bases). The CDR3 loop spans 15 amino acids. Looked up from germline, CDR1 is KGHSH and CDR2 is LQKENI. V lost 2 bases to trimming and J lost 3 bases, with 10 bases between them.

Here the CDR3 reads CASRGEGNTEAFF. The DNA of the CDR3 is TGTGCCAGCAGGGGGGAGGGAAACACTGAAGCTTTCTTT. This chain connects TRBV7-9 to TRBJ1-1; D may be TRBD1 (5 bases). CDR1 and CDR2 (germline): SEHNR, FQNEAQ (reference sequence). The CDR3 runs 13 residues. Trimming took 6 bases from V and 2 from J, leaving 10 bases between them.

The chain links TRBV5-6 to TRBJ2-2; D perhaps matches TRBD2 (5 bases). Per the germline V gene, CDR1 is SGHDT and CDR2 is YYEEEE. CDR3 size: 14 residues. V dropped 2 bases and J dropped 6 bases, with 11 bases sitting between them. The CDR3 bases are TGTGCCAGCAGCTTATTTACTAGAGCCGGGGAGCTGTTTTTT. Translated, it gives CASSLFTRAGELFF.

This chain uses TRBV28 with TRBJ1-2, with 10 bases that match TRBD1. CDR1 and CDR2 from the germline V gene are MDHEN and SYDVKM. The junction had 5 bases not matched to a gene; V was cut back by 7 bases and J by 3 bases. This CDR3 has 14 residues. The CDR3 region is CASNTGTGDYGYTF. The CDR3 coding sequence is TGTGCCAGCAACACCGGGACAGGGGACTATGGCTACACCTTC.

V is TRBV7-3 and J is TRBJ1-1; possible D gene TRBD1, 6 bases. V was pared by 3 bases and J by 1 base, with 6 bases between. There are 13 residues in the CDR3. Germline-derived CDR1 and CDR2 are SGHTA and FQGTGA. In DNA, the CDR3 is TGTGCCAGCAGCTTGACAGGGAACACTGAAGCTTTCTTT. This gives the protein CASSLTGNTEAFF.

The chain joins TRBV5-1 to TRBJ2-5; the match to TRBD1 covers 8 bases. The germline V gene encodes CDR1 SGHRS and CDR2 YFSETQ. The CDR3 is 16 amino acids. J lost 4 bases, V lost 3 bases, and 11 bases had no gene match. The CDR3 spells CASSWGETGVTETQYF. Written as DNA, the CDR3 is TGCGCCAGCAGCTGGGGTGAGACAGGGGTAACAGAGACCCAGTACTTC.

CDR3 nucleotide sequence: TGTGCCAGCAGCCAAGATCCGGGCGGGGGGGCCTACGAGCAGTACTTC. Protein sequence: CASSQDPGGGAYEQYF. This chain links TRBV4-2 with TRBJ2-7, with 9 bases aligning to TRBD2. The V segment lost 0 bases and the J segment 2 bases; nucleotides outside the gene matches: 5. Germline loops: CDR1 LGHNA, CDR2 YNFKEQ. The CDR3 contains 16 residues.

The CDR3 sequence is CASSPGTSGERVDTQYF. The CDR3 nucleotides read TGTGCCAGCAGCCCCGGGACTAGCGGGGAGAGGGTAGATACGCAGTATTTT. The chain is built from TRBV7-6 and TRBJ2-3, with TRBD2 identical over 13 bases. Germline assignment: CDR1 SGHVS and CDR2 FNYEAQ. With V trimmed by 5 bases and J by 5 bases, 10 bases remained unmatched. The CDR3 consists of 17 residues.

This rearrangement joins TRBV7-3 to TRBJ2-1; TRBD2 aligns across 14 bases. Per germline, CDR1 SGHTA and CDR2 FQGTGA. The V gene end was trimmed by 5 bases and the J gene end by 9 bases; junction bases not matched to a gene: 6. The CDR3 extends over 15 amino acids. The CDR3 spells CASSATSGGAGEQFF. The DNA for the CDR3 is TGTGCCAGCAGCGCGACTAGCGGGGGGGCCGGTGAGCAGTTCTTC.

The V and J genes are TRBV7-9 and TRBJ2-2; 9 bases align to TRBD1. V was pared by 6 bases and J by 3 bases, with 2 bases of the junction left unmatched. This CDR3 is built from 14 residues. Germline CDR1 and CDR2: SEHNR and FQNEAQ (reference sequence). CDR3 protein: CASRRTGDTGELFF. CDR3 nucleotide sequence: TGTGCCAGCAGGCGGACAGGGGACACCGGGGAGCTGTTTTTT. The variable domain in full, with the rest retrieved from reference TRBV7-9 and TRBJ2-2, is DTGVSQNPRHKITKRGQNVTFRCDPISEHNRLYWYRQTLGQGPEFLTYFQNEAQLEKSRLLSDRFSAERPKGSFSTLEIQRTEQGDSAMYLCASRRTGDTGELFFGEGSRLTVL.

V is TRBV2 and J is TRBJ2-7, with a weak D call TRBD1 (6 bases). The CDR3 has 14 amino acids. V lost 6 bases and J lost 0, with 12 bases in between. Germline values: CDR1 SNHLY, CDR2 FYNNEI. The CDR3 sequence is CASRADRNSYEQYF. CDR3 bases: TGTGCCAGCAGAGCCGACAGGAACTCCTACGAGCAGTACTTC.

This sequence joins TRBV7-9 and TRBJ2-1, with 8 bases matching TRBD1. This CDR3 is 16 amino acids long. Germline-derived CDR1 and CDR2 are SEHNR and FQNEAQ (reference sequence). The V segment lost 1 base and the J segment 9 bases; nucleotides outside the gene matches: 11. The CDR3 region is CASSLEGTGRWIEQFF. The CDR3 nucleotides read TGTGCCAGCAGCTTAGAAGGGACAGGCCGTTGGATTGAGCAGTTCTTC.